This T cell receptor (beta chain) is drawn from a study of blood T cell repertoires in COVID-19. Study-wide context: Nucleic acid was either cDNA or gDNA, and it came from T cells, B-cell-depleted T cells, or PBMCs.

The assay was immunoSEQ multiplex PCR, and TCRdb's table has in-frame clones only and misses some. The sample has 300,000 or so clones, over 85% seen once; the top ten hold approximately 2.5%. The CDR3 is 15 residues long. Germline V lookup: CDR1 SGHNT, CDR2 YENEEA. The V and J ends lost 5 bases and 1 base, in that order; junction bases with no gene match: 1. Sequences were obtained from PBMCs or T cells enriched from blood (not recorded which). This sequence joins TRBV11-3 and TRBJ2-6; 8 positions agree with TRBD1. The TCR originated in a man aged 60 to 69 who had recovered from COVID-19. DNA for the CDR3: TGTGCCAGCAGCAGGACAGGGTCTGGGGCCAACGTCCTGACTTTC. Protein product: CASSRTGSGANVLTF.